Included here is one TCR beta chain sequence, with context. Its antigen is unknown. No per-base quality is available; no much larger clone lies one base away. These data originate in a study of T cell repertoires in cytomegalovirus infection (dated by TCRdb to between 2018 and 2020). Notes on the research overall: Peptide stimulations targeted recently identified HLA-C-restricted CMV epitopes, whose presentation resists viral immunomodulation, together with well-studied HLA-B-restricted epitopes. Because public TCR beta signatures pointed to carriage of CMV infection together with the matching HLA type, the HLA type of each donor mattered for the analysis. Overall results and qualifications from the work: In both this cohort and an independent cohort of over 350 donors, the cumulative frequency of public TCR beta family members distinguished carriers of CMV infection plus the relevant HLA type. The ex vivo response was dominated by HLA-C-restricted CMV-specific TCR beta clonotypes, which also provided the single most frequent clonotype in two of eight donors.

The germline V gene specifies SNHLY as CDR1 and FYNNEI as CDR2. V lost 8 bases and J lost 8 bases; the stretch between them is 21 bases long. The CDR3 goes from the cysteine to the phenylalanine over 14 residues. Only CDR3 DNA remains: 42 bases, in frame from the first base. What this sample's treatment or condition label stands for: in vitro stimulation with specific CMV peptide epitopes to enrich CMV-specific T cells. The instrument was an Illumina HiSeq 1500. TCRdb reanalyzed the raw reads on its own, using fastp at Q25 for trimming and MiXCR for clone calling, and kept in-frame beta chains. Every CDR3 protein is listed once, alongside the most common genes and DNA of its rows. A total of some 350,000 distinct CDR3 sequences appear in this sample, just under 35% of them only once. The ten largest clones take up around an eighth of the sample.

This TCR was sampled from a human donor in good health (CMV status not recorded). Some clones in this sample may be carry-over from other donors' samples. The V gene is TRBV2 and the J gene is TRBJ1-2; the D gene is possibly TRBD1, with 5 bases matching. The starting material was cultured PBMCs, obtained from culture after CMV antigen stimulation. The nucleotides are TGTGCCAGCCGCGTGCACCCCCAGGGTTCCGGCTACACCTTC. This codes for CASRVHPQGSGYTF.